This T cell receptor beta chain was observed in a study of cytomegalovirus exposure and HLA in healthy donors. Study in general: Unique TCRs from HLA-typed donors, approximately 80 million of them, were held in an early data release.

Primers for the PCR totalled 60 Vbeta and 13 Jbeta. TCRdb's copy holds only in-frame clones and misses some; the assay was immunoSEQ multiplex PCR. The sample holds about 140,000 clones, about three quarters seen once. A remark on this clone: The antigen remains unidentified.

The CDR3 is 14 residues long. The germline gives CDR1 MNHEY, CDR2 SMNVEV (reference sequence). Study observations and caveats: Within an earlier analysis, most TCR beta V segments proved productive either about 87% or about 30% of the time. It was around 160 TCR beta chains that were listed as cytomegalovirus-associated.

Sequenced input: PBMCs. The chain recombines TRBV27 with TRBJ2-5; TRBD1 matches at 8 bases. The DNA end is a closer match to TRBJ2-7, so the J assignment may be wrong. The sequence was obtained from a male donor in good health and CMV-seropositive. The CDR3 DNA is TGTGCCAGCAGTTGGACAGGGTCCTCCTACGAGCAGTACTTC. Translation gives CASSWTGSSYEQYF.